These 19 T cell receptor beta chains were all obtained from the same sample, sequenced in a study of blood T cell repertoires in COVID-19. The table came from immunoSEQ multiplex PCR; TCRdb's copy has only in-frame clones and leaves some out. In the table there are 150,000 to 200,000 clones, approximately 90% of which are singletons. Material: peripheral blood. These TCRs come from a woman aged 18-29 years who had recovered from COVID-19.

This sequence joins TRBV7-2 and TRBJ1-2, with a possible D match to TRBD1 (5 bases). V dropped 1 base and J dropped 7 bases, with 13 bases sitting between them. Germline V gene data show CDR1 as SGHTA and CDR2 as FQGNSA. This CDR3 is built from 14 residues. CDR3 region: CASSLGTSRAGYTF. The CDR3 coding sequence is TGTGCCAGCAGCTTAGGGACAAGTCGGGCTGGCTACACCTTC. The entire variable domain, with the rest obtained from reference TRBV7-2 and TRBJ1-2, is as follows: GAGVSQSPSNKVTEKGKDVELRCDPISGHTALYWYRQSLGQGLEFLIYFQGNSAPDKSGLPSDRFSAERTGGSVSTLTIQRTQQEDSAVYLCASSLGTSRAGYTFGSGTRLTVV.

The rearrangement links TRBV19 to TRBJ1-2; possible D gene TRBD1, 6 bases. Germline CDR1 is LNHDA and CDR2 is SQIVND (reference sequence). The CDR3 is made up of 13 amino acids. Deletions cut 6 bases from V and 2 bases from J, with 10 bases between. The CDR3 nucleotides are TGTGCCAGTAGGCCAGACAGGAACTATGGCTACACCTTC. As protein: CASRPDRNYGYTF.

V gene TRBV21-1 combines with J gene TRBJ2-7; the D call in the table, TRBD2, was not verified against the DNA. TRBV21-1 is a pseudogene segment. The length of the CDR3 is 15 residues. CDR3 DNA sequence: TGTGCCAGCATAAATGGGGGGGCTGAAGGAAACGAGCAGTACGTC. Protein product: CASINGGAEGNEQYV.

V is TRBV4-1 and J is TRBJ1-5; D unresolved. V lost 4 bases, J lost 5 bases, and 9 bases lay in between. This CDR3 has 13 residues. Germline V gives CDR1 MGHRA, CDR2 YSYEKL. The CDR3 loop reads CASSLFTDQPQHF. The CDR3 nucleotides read TGCGCCAGCAGCCTATTTACGGATCAGCCCCAGCATTTT.

This clone occurred once. The chain carries TRBV9 and TRBJ2-7; tentatively, D is TRBD1 (5 bases). There are 13 residues in the CDR3. Per the germline V gene, CDR1 is SGDLS and CDR2 is YYNGEE. Trimming took 0 bases from V and 4 from J, leaving 8 bases between them. This chain's CDR3 is CASSVADRYEQYV. The CDR3 DNA reads as TGTGCCAGCAGCGTAGCTGACAGATACGAGCAGTACGTC.

V usage is TRBV7-8 and J usage is TRBJ1-1, with D possibly matching TRBD1 (5 bases). CDR1 is SGHVS and CDR2 is FQNEAQ in the germline V gene. This CDR3 has 15 residues. V was shortened by 6 bases and J by 1 base, with 15 bases between the two germline ends. CDR3 sequence (DNA): TGTGCCAGCAGTTTAATGACAGACTCGAACACTGAAGCTTTCTTT. It specifies CASSLMTDSNTEAFF.

This sequence joins TRBV2 and TRBJ2-5; 8 bases match TRBD1. Germline values: CDR1 SNHLY, CDR2 FYNNEI. The trim removed 6 bases at V and 4 bases at J, leaving 4 bases unmatched. CDR3 length: 13 amino acids. The CDR3 here is CASRQGAAETQYF. CDR3 sequence (DNA): TGTGCCAGCAGGCAGGGGGCGGCAGAGACCCAGTACTTC.

The chain is built from TRBV24-1 and TRBJ2-1, with unresolved D. V lost 1 base to trimming and J lost 3 bases, with 6 bases between them. From germline, CDR1 is KGHDR and CDR2 SFDVKD. CDR3 length: 14 residues. CDR3 bases: TGTGCCACCAGTGATTTCAACAACTACAATGAGCAGTTCTTC. Protein sequence: CATSDFNNYNEQFF.

The J gene is TRBJ1-1, the V gene TRBV15, with D unclear. In germline, CDR1 is LNHNV, CDR2 YYDKDF (reference sequence). Trimming took 2 bases from V and 2 from J, leaving 3 bases between them. The CDR3 length is 12 residues. The chain's CDR3 is CATSRTNTEAFF. The CDR3 DNA reads TGTGCCACCAGCAGAACAAACACTGAAGCTTTCTTT.

In DNA, the CDR3 is TGTGCCACCAGTGACCCCGGGACTAGCGGGAACACAGATACGCAGTATTTT. It encodes CATSDPGTSGNTDTQYF. This rearrangement joins TRBV24-1 to TRBJ2-3; 13 nucleotides agree with TRBD2. The germline V gene encodes CDR1 KGHDR and CDR2 SFDVKD. The CDR3 covers 17 residues. With V trimmed by 4 bases and J by 2 bases, 5 bases remained unmatched.

The chain carries TRBV4-1 and TRBJ1-2; 11 bases line up with TRBD1. Trimming at V came to 2 bases and at J to 7 bases, leaving 3 bases not matched to a gene. Germline V gene data show CDR1 as MGHRA and CDR2 as YSYEKL. CDR3 size: 14 residues. CDR3 DNA: TGCGCCAGCAGCCAACAGGGGACAGGGGGTGGCTACACCTTC. Translation: CASSQQGTGGGYTF.

The J gene is TRBJ2-5, the V gene TRBV5-4; 8 bases agree with TRBD2. Germline loops: CDR1 SGHNT, CDR2 YYREEE (reference sequence). With V trimmed by 4 bases and J by 5 bases, 10 bases remained unmatched. The CDR3 is 15 amino acids. CDR3 in amino acids: CASSPLRGGEETQYF. The CDR3 nucleotides read TGTGCCAGCAGCCCGCTCCGGGGGGGGGAGGAGACCCAGTACTTC.

The rearrangement uses TRBV18 and TRBJ1-2; 9 nucleotides line up with TRBD1. The CDR3 covers 18 residues. Germline CDR1 is KGHSH and CDR2 is LQKENI. With V trimmed by 3 bases and J by 8 bases, 19 bases remained unmatched. CDR3 DNA sequence: TGTGCCAGCTCACCCCTTCAGCCGGGGGACAGGGCCCAATTGGGCTACACCTTC. Translated, it gives CASSPLQPGDRAQLGYTF.

Regarding this clone: The junction departs from germline at one end; a sequencing error may be responsible. V gene TRBV15 combines with J gene TRBJ2-1; 15 positions match TRBD2. Germline V gene sequence: CDR1 LNHNV, CDR2 YYDKDF (reference sequence). There are 18 residues in the CDR3. CDR3 residues: CATSRGLAGGGGYNEQFF. CDR3 coding DNA: TGCGCCACCAGCAGAGGACTAGCGGGAGGGGGGGGCTACAATGAGCAGTTCTTC.

The chain uses TRBV2 and TRBJ2-2, with 13 positions matching TRBD2. The CDR3 is 18 residues long. The V gene's germline CDR1 is SNHLY and CDR2 FYNNEI. With 5 bases clipped from V and 5 bases from J, the junction kept 11 bases outside the gene matches. The CDR3 DNA reads TGTGCCAGCAGTCTCGATCGGACTAGCGGGAGTGTGACCGGGGAGCTGTTTTTT. It codes for CASSLDRTSGSVTGELFF.

This rearrangement joins TRBV3-1 (or the pseudogene TRBV3-2) to TRBJ1-1; D ambiguous. The V gene's germline CDR1 is LGHDT and CDR2 YNNKEL (reference sequence). The CDR3 extends over 18 amino acids. Trimming cost V 1 base and J 1 base, with 19 bases left between them. CDR3: CASSQAPPTDLTNTEAFF. For the CDR3, the DNA is TGTGCCAGCAGCCAAGCGCCCCCAACAGACCTAACGAACACTGAAGCTTTCTTT.

The chain combines TRBV3-1 (or the pseudogene TRBV3-2) with TRBJ2-7; weak D call: TRBD2 (6 bases). The CDR3 is made up of 14 amino acids. V was pared by 3 bases and J by 0 bases, with 9 bases between. Germline V gene sequence: CDR1 LGHDT, CDR2 YNNKEL (reference sequence). The CDR3 DNA reads as TGTGCCAGCAGCCAGCGGGGTAGCTCCTACGAGCAGTACTTC. Its protein product is CASSQRGSSYEQYF.

The chain employs TRBV2 and TRBJ2-2; D perhaps matches TRBD1 (6 bases). This CDR3 is built from 14 residues. Germline V gene sequence: CDR1 SNHLY, CDR2 FYNNEI. V dropped 5 bases and J dropped 0 bases, with 7 bases sitting between them. CDR3 nucleotides: TGTGCCAGCAGTCGGACAGCGAACACCGGGGAGCTGTTTTTT. Amino acids: CASSRTANTGELFF.

The chain couples TRBV29-1 to TRBJ1-3; a weak D match, TRBD1 (5 bases). This CDR3 is built from 13 residues. With 7 bases removed from V and 2 bases from J, the gap between germline ends came to 12 bases. Germline V gives CDR1 SQVTM, CDR2 ANQGSEA. The CDR3 DNA sequence: TGCAGCGCCCAGGGCAGGGCTGGAAACACCATATATTTT. This codes for CSAQGRAGNTIYF.